The clone carrying this TCR beta chain was seen at least ten times. Its antigen is currently unknown. Germline V gives CDR1 KGHDR, CDR2 SFDVKD. This CDR3 region has 13 residues. V was pared by 3 bases and J by 3 bases, with 0 bases of the junction left unmatched. In the ophthalmopathy cohort, Clinical Activity Score was at least 3, NOSPECS grade at least 4, and duration under 3 months. Fresh peripheral blood, 10 ml, was the source of the PBMCs. These data are taken from a study of T cells in Graves' hyperthyroidism and ophthalmopathy. Study-level points and caveats: Ophthalmopathy was separated from stable hyperthyroidism by a 13 V-J model.

Amplified regions were TCR beta CDR3 sequences from RNA transcripts. First-round RT-PCR with HTBI primers amplified the TCR CDR3 region. TCRdb processed the multiplex PCR reads anew with MiXCR; each CDR3 protein has one entry. The sample consists of approximately 610,000 distinct CDR3 sequences, roughly 14% of them appearing once. This TCR was recovered from a woman aged 40 to 55 with Graves' ophthalmopathy. This chain joins TRBV24-1 and TRBJ2-5; 7 bases are shared with TRBD2. The sample consisted of blood. The CDR3 sequence: CATSDGGEETQYF. Written as DNA, the CDR3 is TGTGCCACCAGTGATGGGGGGGAAGAGACCCAGTACTTC.